The 17 T cell receptor beta chains below come from one sample, sequenced in a study of identical twins. TCRdb analysed the 5' RACE reads with MiXCR anew, one entry per CDR3 protein. There are hundreds of thousands of distinct CDR3 sequences in the sample; 5.5% to 7.5% occur only once, and 1.5% to 2% lies in the top ten. The specimen sequenced was naive T cells sorted from blood. These receptors all stem from a man in his late teens or twenties in good health.

At least ten counts were recorded for this clonotype. This chain uses TRBV5-1 with TRBJ2-3, with D perhaps TRBD2 (5 bases). The CDR3 sequence is 13 residues long. V dropped 0 bases and J dropped 4 bases, with 6 bases sitting between them. Germline V CDR1 and CDR2: SGHRS, YFSETQ. Here the CDR3 DNA reads TGCGCCAGCAGCTTGGCCGGGGCAGATACGCAGTATTTT. Protein product: CASSLAGADTQYF.

This clonotype was counted many times. The chain employs TRBV12-3 or TRBV12-4 and TRBJ2-7, with 9 bases fitting TRBD2. This CDR3 is built from 13 residues. V was clipped by 0 bases and J by 7 bases; unmatched bases: 1. The DNA of the CDR3 is TGTGCCAGCAGTTTAGCGCGGGGGGGGGAGCAGTACTTC. Translating it yields CASSLARGGEQYF.

This clonotype was counted only a few times. The chain has TRBV5-1 and TRBJ2-1; 7 bases fit TRBD2. The CDR3 runs 15 residues. The germline gives CDR1 SGHRS, CDR2 YFSETQ. V dropped 0 bases and J dropped 5; count of bases not matched to a gene: 5. The CDR3 here is CASSLELAAHNEQFF. Written as DNA, the CDR3 is TGCGCCAGCAGCTTGGAGCTAGCGGCACACAATGAGCAGTTCTTC.

The table lists this clonotype with many counts. This chain uses TRBV29-1 with TRBJ2-5, with D perhaps assigned TRBD1 or TRBD2 (5 bases each). This CDR3 contains 15 residues. V dropped 6 bases and J dropped 0 bases, with 17 bases sitting between them. Germline CDR1 and CDR2: SQVTM and ANQGSEA. DNA for the CDR3: TGCAGCGTAGTAATCCCGGGACGGGACCAAGAGACCCAGTACTTC. It translates to CSVVIPGRDQETQYF. Full variable domain (rest looked up from reference TRBV29-1 and TRBJ2-5): SAVISQKPSRDICQRGTSLTIQCQVDSQVTMMFWYRQQPGQSLTLIATANQGSEATYESGFVIDKFPISRPNLTFSTLTVSNMSPEDSSIYLCSVVIPGRDQETQYFGPGTRLLVL.

This clonotype showed up many times. This chain connects TRBV28 to TRBJ2-3, with TRBD2 matching 10 bases. V gave up 6 bases and J gave up 6 bases; unmatched junction bases: 6. CDR3 length: 14 residues. Germline V CDR1 and CDR2: MDHEN, SYDVKM. The CDR3 DNA reads as TGTGCCAGCAGACTAGCGGGAAGTTGGGATACGCAGTATTTT. Protein sequence: CASRLAGSWDTQYF. Full variable domain (remainder filled in from reference TRBV28 and TRBJ2-3): DVKVTQSSRYLVKRTGEKVFLECVQDMDHENMFWYRQDPGLGLRLIYFSYDVKMKEKGDIPEGYSVSREKKERFSLILESASTNQTSMYLCASRLAGSWDTQYFGPGTRLTVL.

This clonotype was found a few times. This rearrangement joins TRBV18 to TRBJ2-1, with D possibly TRBD1 on 5 matching bases. V was shortened by 5 bases and J by 8 bases, with 16 bases between the two germline ends. The CDR3 is 14 amino acids. Per germline, CDR1 KGHSH and CDR2 LQKENI. CDR3 sequence: CASSSQMGQYEQFF. CDR3 DNA sequence: TGTGCCAGCTCATCACAAATGGGGCAGTATGAGCAGTTCTTC.

This clonotype was seen ten or more times. The chain uses TRBV9 and TRBJ2-3; 7 positions match TRBD2. V lost 0 bases to trimming and J lost 3 bases; unmatched junction nucleotides: 10. The CDR3 covers 17 residues. The germline V gene has CDR1 SGDLS and CDR2 YYNGEE. CDR3 sequence: CASSVEAGLVITDTQYF. CDR3 coding DNA: TGTGCCAGCAGCGTAGAAGCTGGACTAGTGATTACAGATACGCAGTATTTT.

V usage is TRBV20-1 and J usage is TRBJ1-4, with D unclear. The germline V gene has CDR1 DFQATT and CDR2 SNEGSKA (reference sequence). This CDR3 contains 15 residues. The V end lost 0 bases, the J end lost 0 bases, and 8 bases lay between the germline ends. The chain's CDR3 is CSARDLGATNEKLFF. CDR3 sequence (DNA): TGCAGTGCTAGAGATTTGGGAGCAACTAATGAAAAACTGTTTTTT.

In its sample, this clonotype was seen many times. V usage is TRBV27 and J usage is TRBJ2-3; TRBD1 aligns across 10 bases. The CDR3 spans 16 residues. The junction had 7 bases not matched to a gene; V was cut back by 5 bases and J by 2 bases. Per the germline V gene, CDR1 is MNHEY and CDR2 is SMNVEV (reference sequence). CDR3 loop: CASSPTGTGDTDTQYF. In nucleotides, the CDR3 is TGTGCCAGCAGTCCGACCGGGACAGGGGACACAGATACGCAGTATTTT.

In its sample, this clonotype was seen many times. The chain couples TRBV29-1 to TRBJ2-5; D unresolved. Trimming took 2 bases from V and 2 from J, leaving 6 bases between them. Germline V CDR1 and CDR2: SQVTM, ANQGSEA. This CDR3 is built from 12 residues. As DNA, the CDR3 is TGCAGCGTTGAATTAGTACAAGAGACCCAGTACTTC. Protein product: CSVELVQETQYF.

With regard to this clonotype: The conserved final phenylalanine or tryptophan is absent from the CDR3, which likely points to a read error. The chain recombines TRBV5-1 with TRBJ2-7; possibly TRBD1 for D (6 bases). Germline CDR1 and CDR2: SGHRS and YFSETQ. This CDR3 has 15 residues. The ends were cut back, 2 bases at V and 0 bases at J, with 12 bases in the middle. CDR3 sequence reads: CASSLRGIGSYEQYC. The CDR3 DNA sequence: TGCGCCAGCAGCTTAAGGGGGATCGGCTCCTACGAGCAGTACTGC.

The rearrangement uses TRBV7-9 and TRBJ2-7; 7 bases fit TRBD1. The CDR3 is 16 amino acids. Germline CDR1 and CDR2: SEHNR and FQNEAQ (reference sequence). V trimming: 0 bases; J trimming: 3 bases; junction bases outside the gene matches: 8. CDR3 sequence: CASSLATGQVVYEQYF. Here the CDR3 DNA reads TGTGCCAGCAGCTTAGCGACCGGACAGGTAGTCTACGAGCAGTACTTC.

This clonotype has a count of ten or more. The chain employs TRBV7-9 and TRBJ1-5; no clear D gene. The CDR3 sequence is 13 residues long. Germline V CDR1 and CDR2: SEHNR, FQNEAQ (reference sequence). Trimming pared 5 bases from V and 7 bases from J, leaving 12 bases between. The CDR3 DNA reads TGTGCCAGCAGCCGTGAGGGCCCACAGCCCCAGCATTTT. Translating gives CASSREGPQPQHF.

The rearrangement uses TRBV27 and TRBJ2-6; 7 nucleotides match TRBD1. The CDR3 is 17 amino acids. Germline lookup yields CDR1 MNHEY and CDR2 SMNVEV (reference sequence). J was trimmed by 0 bases and V by 5 bases; bases with no gene match: 7. CDR3 sequence: CASSPRDSNSGANVLTF. CDR3 nucleotide sequence: TGTGCCAGCAGTCCACGGGACAGCAACTCTGGGGCCAACGTCCTGACTTTC.

This clonotype was counted many times. This rearrangement joins TRBV29-1 to TRBJ2-7; maybe TRBD1 (6 bases). The CDR3 is 12 residues long. Germline values: CDR1 SQVTM, CDR2 ANQGSEA. Trimming left V 7 bases short and J 2 bases short, with 12 bases between. The CDR3 region is CSATTGAYEQYF. DNA for the CDR3: TGCAGCGCCACGACAGGAGCCTACGAGCAGTACTTC.

This clonotype was detected only a few times. The chain has TRBV10-3 and TRBJ2-7, with D hard to call. The CDR3 covers 17 residues. The V gene lost 1 base and the J gene lost 3 bases, with 19 bases spanning the gap. From germline, CDR1 is ENHRY and CDR2 SYGVKD. The chain's CDR3 is CAISELAAGSAVYEQYF. The CDR3 coding sequence is TGTGCCATCAGTGAGTTGGCAGCCGGCAGCGCCGTCTACGAGCAGTACTTC.

The chain carries TRBV29-1 and TRBJ2-5; D remains ambiguous. V shed 6 bases and J shed 5 bases, with 10 bases lying between them. Germline CDR1 is SQVTM and CDR2 is ANQGSEA. There are 11 residues in the CDR3. CDR3 residues: CSVKGRETQYF. As DNA, the CDR3 is TGCAGCGTAAAGGGTAGGGAGACCCAGTACTTC.